The 2 T cell receptor beta chains below come from one sample, sequenced in a study of blood T cell repertoires in COVID-19. Sequencing used immunoSEQ multiplex PCR; TCRdb keeps in-frame clones, though not all of them. The table shows 140,000 or so clones, with 84% occurring only once. The sample comprised PBMCs or T cells enriched from blood (not recorded which). The receptor source for this set is a woman aged 50 to 60 with acute COVID-19.

The chain joins TRBV20-1 to TRBJ2-7; D unresolved. The germline CDR1 and CDR2 sequences are DFQATT and SNEGSKA (reference sequence). Trimming took 6 bases from V and 3 from J, leaving 9 bases between them. The CDR3 totals 11 residues. This chain's CDR3 is CSAQDFYEQYF. The CDR3 DNA sequence: TGCAGTGCCCAAGACTTCTACGAGCAGTACTTC.

The gene calls are TRBV24-1 and TRBJ2-1, with 15 nucleotides matching TRBD2. V dropped 4 bases and J dropped 6; count of bases not matched to a gene: 3. This CDR3 has 16 residues. CDR1 is KGHDR, CDR2 SFDVKD, per germline. CDR3 DNA sequence: TGTGCCACCAGTGAACCGGGACTAGCGGGAGGCAATGAGCAGTTCTTC. It yields the protein CATSEPGLAGGNEQFF.